This TCR beta chain came from a study of blood T cell repertoires in COVID-19. This CDR3 has 15 residues. Trimming cost V 5 bases and J 8 bases; bases outside gene matches: 6. The V gene's germline CDR1 is MRHNA and CDR2 SNTAGT. Generated by immunoSEQ multiplex PCR, the TCRdb table keeps only in-frame clones and is missing some. The data show roughly 140,000 clones, with almost 80% seen just once and 8.6% held by the top ten. The TCR sequence derives from a man in his fifties with active or convalescent COVID-19. The sample taken for sequencing was peripheral blood. The chain links TRBV6-4 to TRBJ2-1; 13 positions agree with TRBD2. DNA for the CDR3: TGTGCCAGCAGTAGGGGACTAGCGGGGACCGATGAGCAGTTCTTC. Translating gives CASSRGLAGTDEQFF.